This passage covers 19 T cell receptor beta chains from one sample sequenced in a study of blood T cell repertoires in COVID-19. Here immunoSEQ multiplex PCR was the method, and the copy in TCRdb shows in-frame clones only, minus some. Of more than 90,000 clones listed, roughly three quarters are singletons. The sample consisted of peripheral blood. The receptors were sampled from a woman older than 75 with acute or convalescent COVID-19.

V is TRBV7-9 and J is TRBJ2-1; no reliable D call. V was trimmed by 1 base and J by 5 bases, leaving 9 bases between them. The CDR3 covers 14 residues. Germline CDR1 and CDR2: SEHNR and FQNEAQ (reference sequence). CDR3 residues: CASSLGQVNNEQFF. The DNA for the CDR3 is TGTGCCAGCAGCTTAGGCCAGGTTAACAATGAGCAGTTCTTC. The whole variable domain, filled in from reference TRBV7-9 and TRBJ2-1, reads DTGVSQNPRHKITKRGQNVTFRCDPISEHNRLYWYRQTLGQGPEFLTYFQNEAQLEKSRLLSDRFSAERPKGSFSTLEIQRTEQGDSAMYLCASSLGQVNNEQFFGPGTRLTVL.

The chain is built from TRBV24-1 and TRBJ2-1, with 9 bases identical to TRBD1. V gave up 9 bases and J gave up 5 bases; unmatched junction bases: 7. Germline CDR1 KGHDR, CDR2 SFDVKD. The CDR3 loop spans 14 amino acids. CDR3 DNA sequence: TGTGCCACCGTATCGGACAGGGGAGACAATGAGCAGTTCTTC. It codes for CATVSDRGDNEQFF.

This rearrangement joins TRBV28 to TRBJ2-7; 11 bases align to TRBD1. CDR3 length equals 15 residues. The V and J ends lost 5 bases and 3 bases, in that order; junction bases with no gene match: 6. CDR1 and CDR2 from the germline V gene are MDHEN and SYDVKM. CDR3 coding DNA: TGTGCCAGCAGTCGGACAGGGGGCTTCCACTACGAGCAGTACTTC. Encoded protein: CASSRTGGFHYEQYF.

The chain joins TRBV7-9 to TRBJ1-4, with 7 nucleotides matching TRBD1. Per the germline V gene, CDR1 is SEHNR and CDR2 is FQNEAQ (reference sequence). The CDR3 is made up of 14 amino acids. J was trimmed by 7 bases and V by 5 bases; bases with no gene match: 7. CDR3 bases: TGTGCCAGCAGCATAGGACAGGAGAGTGAAAAACTGTTTTTT. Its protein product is CASSIGQESEKLFF.

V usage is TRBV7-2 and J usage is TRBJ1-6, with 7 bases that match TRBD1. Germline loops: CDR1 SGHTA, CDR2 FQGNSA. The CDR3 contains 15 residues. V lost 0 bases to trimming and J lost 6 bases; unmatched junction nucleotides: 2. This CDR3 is CASSLAGQINSPLHF. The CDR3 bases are TGTGCCAGCAGCTTAGCGGGACAGATTAATTCACCCCTCCACTTT.

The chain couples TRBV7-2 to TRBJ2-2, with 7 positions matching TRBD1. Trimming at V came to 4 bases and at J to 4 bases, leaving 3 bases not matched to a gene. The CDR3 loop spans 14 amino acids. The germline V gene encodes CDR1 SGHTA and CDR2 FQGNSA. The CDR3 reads CASSSDRRTGELFF. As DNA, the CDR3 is TGTGCCAGCAGCTCGGACAGGCGCACCGGGGAGCTGTTTTTT.

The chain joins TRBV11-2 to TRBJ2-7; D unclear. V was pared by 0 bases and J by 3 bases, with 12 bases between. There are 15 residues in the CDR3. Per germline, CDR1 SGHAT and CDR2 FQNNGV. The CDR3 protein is CASSLESITIYEQYF. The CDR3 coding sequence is TGTGCCAGCAGCTTAGAGAGCATCACTATCTACGAGCAGTACTTC.

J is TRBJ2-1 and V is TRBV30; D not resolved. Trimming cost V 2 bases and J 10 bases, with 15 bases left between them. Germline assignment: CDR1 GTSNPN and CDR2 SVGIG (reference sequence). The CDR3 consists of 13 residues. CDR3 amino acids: CAWSYLDSWEQFF. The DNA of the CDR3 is TGTGCCTGGAGTTACTTAGACTCTTGGGAGCAGTTCTTC.

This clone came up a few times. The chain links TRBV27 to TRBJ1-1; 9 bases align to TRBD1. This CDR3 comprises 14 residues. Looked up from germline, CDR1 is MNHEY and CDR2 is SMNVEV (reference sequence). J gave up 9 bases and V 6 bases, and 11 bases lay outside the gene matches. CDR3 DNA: TGTGCCAGCAGCCTCCCCGAGGACAGGGGTAAAGCTTTCTTT. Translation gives CASSLPEDRGKAFF.

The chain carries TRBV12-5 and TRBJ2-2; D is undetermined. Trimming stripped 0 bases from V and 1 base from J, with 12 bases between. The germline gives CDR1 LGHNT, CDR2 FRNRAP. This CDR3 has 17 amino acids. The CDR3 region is CASGLVRVLGNTGELFF. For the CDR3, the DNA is TGTGCTAGTGGTTTGGTACGGGTGTTAGGGAACACCGGGGAGCTGTTTTTT.

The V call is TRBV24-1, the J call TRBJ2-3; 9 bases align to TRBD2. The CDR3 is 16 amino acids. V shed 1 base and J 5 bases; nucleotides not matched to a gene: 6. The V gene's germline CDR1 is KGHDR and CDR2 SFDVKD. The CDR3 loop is CATSDLGREGQDTQYF. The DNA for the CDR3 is TGTGCCACCAGTGATTTAGGGCGGGAGGGCCAAGATACGCAGTATTTT.

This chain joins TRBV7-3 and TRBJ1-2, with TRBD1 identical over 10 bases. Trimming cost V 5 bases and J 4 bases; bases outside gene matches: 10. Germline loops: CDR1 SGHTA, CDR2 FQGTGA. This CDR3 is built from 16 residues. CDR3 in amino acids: CASSPDGGTGVYGYTF. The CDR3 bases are TGTGCCAGCAGCCCGGATGGGGGGACAGGGGTCTATGGCTACACCTTC. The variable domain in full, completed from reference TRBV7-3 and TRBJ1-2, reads GAGVSQTPSNKVTEKGKYVELRCDPISGHTALYWYRQSLGQGPEFLIYFQGTGAADDSGLPNDRFFAVRPEGSVSTLKIQRTERGDSAVYLCASSPDGGTGVYGYTFGSGTRLTVV.

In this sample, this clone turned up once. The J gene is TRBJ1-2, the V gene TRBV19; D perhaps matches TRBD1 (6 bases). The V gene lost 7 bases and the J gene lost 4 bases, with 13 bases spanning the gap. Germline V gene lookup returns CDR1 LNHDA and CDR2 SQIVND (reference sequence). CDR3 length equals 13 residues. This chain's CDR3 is CASTPDSSYGYTF. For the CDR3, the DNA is TGTGCCAGTACCCCGGACAGCTCCTATGGCTACACCTTC.

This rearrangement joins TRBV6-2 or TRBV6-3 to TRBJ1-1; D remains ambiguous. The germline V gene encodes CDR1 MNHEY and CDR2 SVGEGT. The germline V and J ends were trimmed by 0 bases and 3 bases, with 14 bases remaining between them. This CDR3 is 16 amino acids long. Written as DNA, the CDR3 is TGTGCCAGCAGTTACTCGAATTCGGGAGTAGACACTGAAGCTTTCTTT. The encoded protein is CASSYSNSGVDTEAFF.

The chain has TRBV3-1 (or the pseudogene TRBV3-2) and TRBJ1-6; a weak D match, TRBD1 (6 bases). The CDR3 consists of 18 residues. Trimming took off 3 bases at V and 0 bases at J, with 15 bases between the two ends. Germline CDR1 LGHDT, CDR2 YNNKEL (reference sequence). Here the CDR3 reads CASSHEVTGSSYNSPLHF. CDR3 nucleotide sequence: TGTGCCAGCAGCCATGAAGTTACAGGGAGCTCCTATAATTCACCCCTCCACTTT.

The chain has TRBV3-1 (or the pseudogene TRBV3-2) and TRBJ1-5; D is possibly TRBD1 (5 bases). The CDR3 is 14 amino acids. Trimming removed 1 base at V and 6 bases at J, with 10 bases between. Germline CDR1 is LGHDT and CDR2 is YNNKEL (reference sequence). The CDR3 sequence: CASSQGQIGQPQHF. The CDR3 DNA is TGTGCCAGCAGCCAAGGACAGATAGGTCAGCCCCAGCATTTT.

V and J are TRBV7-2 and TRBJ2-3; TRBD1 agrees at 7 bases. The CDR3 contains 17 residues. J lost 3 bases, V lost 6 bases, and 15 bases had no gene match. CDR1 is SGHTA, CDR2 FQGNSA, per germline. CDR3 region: CASSSIPGTVGTDTQYF. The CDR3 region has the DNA TGTGCCAGCAGTTCTATCCCCGGGACAGTGGGGACAGATACGCAGTATTTT.

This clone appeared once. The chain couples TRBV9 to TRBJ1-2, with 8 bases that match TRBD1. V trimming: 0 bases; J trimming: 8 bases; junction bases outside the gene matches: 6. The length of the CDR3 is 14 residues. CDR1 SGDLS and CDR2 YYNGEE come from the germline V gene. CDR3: CASSVDQGARGYTF. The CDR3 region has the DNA TGTGCCAGCAGCGTAGATCAGGGGGCCAGGGGCTACACCTTC. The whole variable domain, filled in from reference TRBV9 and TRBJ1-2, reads DSGVTQTPKHLITATGQRVTLRCSPRSGDLSVYWYQQSLDQGLQFLIQYYNGEERAKGNILERFSAQQFPDLHSELNLSSLELGDSALYFCASSVDQGARGYTFGSGTRLTVV.

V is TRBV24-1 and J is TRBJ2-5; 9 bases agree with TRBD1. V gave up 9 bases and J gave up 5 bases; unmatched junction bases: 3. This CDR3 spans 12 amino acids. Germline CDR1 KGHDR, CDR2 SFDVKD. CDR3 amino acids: CATGDRVETQYF. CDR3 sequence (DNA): TGTGCCACCGGGGACAGGGTGGAGACCCAGTACTTC.